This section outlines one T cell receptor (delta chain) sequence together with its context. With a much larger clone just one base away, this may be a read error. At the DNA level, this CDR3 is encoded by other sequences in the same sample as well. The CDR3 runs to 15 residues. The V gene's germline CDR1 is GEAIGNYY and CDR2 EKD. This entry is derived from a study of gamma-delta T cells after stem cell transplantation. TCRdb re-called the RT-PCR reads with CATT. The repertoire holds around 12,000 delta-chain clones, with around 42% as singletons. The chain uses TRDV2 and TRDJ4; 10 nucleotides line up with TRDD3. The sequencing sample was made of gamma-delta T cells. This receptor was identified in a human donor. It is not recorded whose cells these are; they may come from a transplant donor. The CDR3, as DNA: TGTGCCTGTGACACCGAGGGGGGATACGCCAGACCCCTAATCTTT. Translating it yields CACDTEGGYARPLIF.